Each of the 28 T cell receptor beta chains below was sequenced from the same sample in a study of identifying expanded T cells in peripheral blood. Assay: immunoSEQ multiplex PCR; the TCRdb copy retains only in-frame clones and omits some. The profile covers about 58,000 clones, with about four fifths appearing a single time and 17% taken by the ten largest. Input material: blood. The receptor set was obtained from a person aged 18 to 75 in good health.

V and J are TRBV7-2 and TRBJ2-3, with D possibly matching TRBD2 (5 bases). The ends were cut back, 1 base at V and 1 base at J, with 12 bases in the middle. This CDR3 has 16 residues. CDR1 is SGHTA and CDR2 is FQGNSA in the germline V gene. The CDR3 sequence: CASSLGAGAGTDTQYF. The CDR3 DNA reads TGTGCCAGCAGCTTAGGAGCAGGAGCGGGCACAGATACGCAGTATTTT.

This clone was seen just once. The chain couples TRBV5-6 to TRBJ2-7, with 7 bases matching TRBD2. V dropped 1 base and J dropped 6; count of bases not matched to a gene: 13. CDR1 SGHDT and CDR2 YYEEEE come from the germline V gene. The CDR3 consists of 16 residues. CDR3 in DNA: TGTGCCAGCAGCTTGTTTGTGTTGACTAGCTCGCGCGAGCAGTACTTC. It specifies CASSLFVLTSSREQYF.

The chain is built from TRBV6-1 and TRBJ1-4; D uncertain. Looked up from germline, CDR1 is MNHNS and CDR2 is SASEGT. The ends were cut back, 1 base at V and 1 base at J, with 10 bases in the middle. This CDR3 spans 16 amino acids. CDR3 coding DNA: TGTGCCAGCAGTGAAGAAGAGGCTAGAACTAATGAAAAACTGTTTTTT. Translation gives CASSEEEARTNEKLFF.

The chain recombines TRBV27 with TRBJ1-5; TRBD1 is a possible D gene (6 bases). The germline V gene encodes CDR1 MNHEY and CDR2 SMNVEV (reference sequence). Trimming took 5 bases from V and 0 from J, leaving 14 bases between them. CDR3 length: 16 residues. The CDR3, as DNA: TGTGCCAGCAGTCCACAGGGCCTTTATAGCAATCAGCCCCAGCATTTT. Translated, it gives CASSPQGLYSNQPQHF.

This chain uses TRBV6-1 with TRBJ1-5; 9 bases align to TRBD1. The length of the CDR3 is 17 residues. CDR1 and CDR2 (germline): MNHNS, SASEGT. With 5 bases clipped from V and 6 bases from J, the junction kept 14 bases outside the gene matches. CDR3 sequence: CASSKDRDRVGSQPQHF. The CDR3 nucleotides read TGTGCCAGCAGTAAAGACCGGGACAGGGTAGGAAGTCAGCCCCAGCATTTT.

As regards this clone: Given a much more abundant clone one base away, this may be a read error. CDR3 DNA: TGTGCCAGCAGAGACAGGGGCAATCAGCCCCAGCATTTT. The encoded protein is CASRDRGNQPQHF. The chain uses TRBV6-1 and TRBJ1-5, with 7 bases matching TRBD1. The CDR3 is 13 residues long. The J segment lost 2 bases and the V segment lost 6 bases, leaving 1 base of the junction unmatched. Germline V lookup: CDR1 MNHNS, CDR2 SASEGT.

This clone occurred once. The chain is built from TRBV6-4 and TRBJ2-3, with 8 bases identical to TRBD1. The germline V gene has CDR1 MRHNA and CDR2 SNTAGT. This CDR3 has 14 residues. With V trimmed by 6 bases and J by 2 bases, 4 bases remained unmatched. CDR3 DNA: TGTGCCAGCAGGGACAGGGCCTCCACAGATACGCAGTATTTT. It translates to CASRDRASTDTQYF.

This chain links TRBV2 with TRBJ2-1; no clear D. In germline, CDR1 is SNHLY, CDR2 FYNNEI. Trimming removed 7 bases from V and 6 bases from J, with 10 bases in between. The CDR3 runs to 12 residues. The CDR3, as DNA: TGTGCCAGCATCCGTGAGCGCAATGAGCAGTTCTTC. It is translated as CASIRERNEQFF.

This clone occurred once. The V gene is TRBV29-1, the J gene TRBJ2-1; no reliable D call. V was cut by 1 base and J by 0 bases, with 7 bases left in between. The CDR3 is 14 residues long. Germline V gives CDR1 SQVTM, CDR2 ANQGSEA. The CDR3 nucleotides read TGCAGCGTTGAAGGCCTCAGCTCCTACAATGAGCAGTTCTTC. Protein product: CSVEGLSSYNEQFF.

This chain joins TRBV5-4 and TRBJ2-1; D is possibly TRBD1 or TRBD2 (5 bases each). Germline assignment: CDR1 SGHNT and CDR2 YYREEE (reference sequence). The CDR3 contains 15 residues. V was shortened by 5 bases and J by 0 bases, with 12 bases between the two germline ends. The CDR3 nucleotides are TGTGCCAGCAGTTTTGCCGGGACCTCCTACAATGAGCAGTTCTTC. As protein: CASSFAGTSYNEQFF.

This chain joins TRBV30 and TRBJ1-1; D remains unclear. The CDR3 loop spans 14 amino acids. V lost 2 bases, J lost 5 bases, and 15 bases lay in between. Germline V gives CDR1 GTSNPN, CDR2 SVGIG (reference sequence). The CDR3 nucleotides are TGTGCCTGGAGTTTGGTCCCCAGACGGACTGAAGCTTTCTTT. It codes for CAWSLVPRRTEAFF. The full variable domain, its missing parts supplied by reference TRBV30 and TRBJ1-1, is SQTIHQWPATLVQPVGSPLSLECTVEGTSNPNLYWYRQAAGRGLQLLFYSVGIGQISSEVPQNLSASRPQDRQFILSSKKLLLSDSGFYLCAWSLVPRRTEAFFGQGTRLTVV.

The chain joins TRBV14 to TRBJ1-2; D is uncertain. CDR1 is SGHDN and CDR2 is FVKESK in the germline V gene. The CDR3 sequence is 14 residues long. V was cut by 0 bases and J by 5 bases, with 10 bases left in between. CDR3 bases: TGTGCCAGCAGCCAAGATAGATGGGGATATGGCTACACCTTC. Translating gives CASSQDRWGYGYTF.

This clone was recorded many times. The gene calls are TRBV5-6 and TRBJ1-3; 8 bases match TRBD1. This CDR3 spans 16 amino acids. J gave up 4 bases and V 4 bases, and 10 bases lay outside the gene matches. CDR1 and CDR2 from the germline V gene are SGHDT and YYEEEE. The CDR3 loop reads CASSIYQGASGNTIYF. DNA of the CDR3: TGTGCCAGCAGCATCTACCAGGGGGCGTCGGGAAACACCATATATTTT.

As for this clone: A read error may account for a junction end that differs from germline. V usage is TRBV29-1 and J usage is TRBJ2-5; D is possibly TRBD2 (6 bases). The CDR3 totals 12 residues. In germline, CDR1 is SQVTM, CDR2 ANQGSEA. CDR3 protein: CSAKLASEPKNF. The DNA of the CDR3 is TGCAGCGCAAAACTAGCCTCAGAACCAAAGAACTTC.

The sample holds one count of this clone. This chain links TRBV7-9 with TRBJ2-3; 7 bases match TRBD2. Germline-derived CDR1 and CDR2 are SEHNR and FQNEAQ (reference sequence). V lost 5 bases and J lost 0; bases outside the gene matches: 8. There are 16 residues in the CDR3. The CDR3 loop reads CASSPRTSLSTDTQYF. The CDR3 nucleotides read TGTGCCAGCAGCCCAAGGACTAGTCTTAGCACAGATACGCAGTATTTT.

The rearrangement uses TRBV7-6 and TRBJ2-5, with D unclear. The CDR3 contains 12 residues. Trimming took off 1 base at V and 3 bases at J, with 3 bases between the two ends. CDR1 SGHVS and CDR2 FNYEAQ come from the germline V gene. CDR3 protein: CASSLDEETQYF. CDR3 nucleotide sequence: TGTGCCAGCAGCTTAGATGAAGAGACCCAGTACTTC.

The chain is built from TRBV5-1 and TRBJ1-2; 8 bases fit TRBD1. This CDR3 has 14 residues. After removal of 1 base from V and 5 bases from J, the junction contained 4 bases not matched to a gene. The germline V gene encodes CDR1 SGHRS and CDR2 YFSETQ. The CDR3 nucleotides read TGCGCCAGCAGCTTGTCGGGACAGGAGTATGGCTACACCTTC. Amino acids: CASSLSGQEYGYTF.

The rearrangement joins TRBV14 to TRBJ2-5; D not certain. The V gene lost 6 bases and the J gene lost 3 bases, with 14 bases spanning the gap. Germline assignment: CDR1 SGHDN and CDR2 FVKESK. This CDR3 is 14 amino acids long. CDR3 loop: CASSPLSSEETQYF. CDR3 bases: TGTGCCAGCAGTCCACTCAGTTCCGAAGAGACCCAGTACTTC.

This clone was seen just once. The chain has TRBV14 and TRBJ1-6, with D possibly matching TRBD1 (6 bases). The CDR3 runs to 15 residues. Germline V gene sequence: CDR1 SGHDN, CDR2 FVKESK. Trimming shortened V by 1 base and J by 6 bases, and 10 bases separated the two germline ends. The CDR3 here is CASSQGQVFNSPLHF. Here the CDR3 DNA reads TGTGCCAGCAGCCAAGGACAGGTTTTTAATTCACCCCTCCACTTT.

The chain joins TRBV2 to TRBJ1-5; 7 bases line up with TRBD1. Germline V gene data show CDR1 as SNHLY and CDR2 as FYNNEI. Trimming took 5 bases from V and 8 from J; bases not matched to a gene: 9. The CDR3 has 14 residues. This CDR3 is CASSPRQGIEPQHF. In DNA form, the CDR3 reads TGTGCCAGCAGTCCCCGACAGGGTATAGAGCCCCAGCATTTT.

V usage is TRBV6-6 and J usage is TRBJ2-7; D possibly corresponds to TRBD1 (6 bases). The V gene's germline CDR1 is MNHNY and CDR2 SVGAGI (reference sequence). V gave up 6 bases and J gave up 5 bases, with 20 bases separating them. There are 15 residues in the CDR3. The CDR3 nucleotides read TGTGCCAGCAGCCAAACGTGGGGGCAGGGGAACGAGCAGTACTTC. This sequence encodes CASSQTWGQGNEQYF.

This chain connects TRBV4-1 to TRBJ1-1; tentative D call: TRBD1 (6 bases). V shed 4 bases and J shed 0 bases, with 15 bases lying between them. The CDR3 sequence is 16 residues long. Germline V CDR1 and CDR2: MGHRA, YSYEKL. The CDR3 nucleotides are TGCGCCAGCAGCCGAATTGAGGACAGCATGAACACTGAAGCTTTCTTT. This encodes CASSRIEDSMNTEAFF.

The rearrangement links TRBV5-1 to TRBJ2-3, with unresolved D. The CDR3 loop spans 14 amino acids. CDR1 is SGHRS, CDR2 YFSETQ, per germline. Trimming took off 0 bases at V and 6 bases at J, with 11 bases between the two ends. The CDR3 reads CASSLDRSGDTQYF. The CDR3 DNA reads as TGCGCCAGCAGCTTGGACAGATCGGGTGATACGCAGTATTTT. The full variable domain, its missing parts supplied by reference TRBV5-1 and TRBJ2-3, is KAGVTQTPRYLIKTRGQQVTLSCSPISGHRSVSWYQQTPGQGLQFLFEYFSETQRNKGNFPGRFSGRQFSNSRSEMNVSTLELGDSALYLCASSLDRSGDTQYFGPGTRLTVL.

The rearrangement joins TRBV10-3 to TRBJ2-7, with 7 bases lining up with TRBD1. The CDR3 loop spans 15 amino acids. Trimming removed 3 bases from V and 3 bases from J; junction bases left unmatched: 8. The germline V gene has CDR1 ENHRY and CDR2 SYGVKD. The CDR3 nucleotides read TGTGCCATCAGTGATTCGTCACAGGGGTACTACGAGCAGTACTTC. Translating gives CAISDSSQGYYEQYF.

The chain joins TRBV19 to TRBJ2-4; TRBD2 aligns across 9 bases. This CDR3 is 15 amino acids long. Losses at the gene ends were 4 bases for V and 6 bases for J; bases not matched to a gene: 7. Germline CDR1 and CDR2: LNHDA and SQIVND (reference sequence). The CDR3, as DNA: TGTGCCAGTAGTACGCCGGGACTAGCTATAAACATTCAGTACTTC. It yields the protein CASSTPGLAINIQYF.

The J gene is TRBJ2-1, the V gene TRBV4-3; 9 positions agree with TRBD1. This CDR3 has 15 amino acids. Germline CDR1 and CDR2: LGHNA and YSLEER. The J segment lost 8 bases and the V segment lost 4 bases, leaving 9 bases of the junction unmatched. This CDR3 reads CASSPSGQGTHEQFF. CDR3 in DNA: TGCGCCAGCAGCCCTTCCGGACAGGGGACCCATGAGCAGTTCTTC.

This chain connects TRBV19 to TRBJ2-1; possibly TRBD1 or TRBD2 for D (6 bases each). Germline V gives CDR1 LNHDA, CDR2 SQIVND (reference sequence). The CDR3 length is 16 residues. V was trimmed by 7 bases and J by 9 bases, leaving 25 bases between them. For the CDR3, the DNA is TGTGCCAGTACTCTGAATTGGGGGGCAGTGGTCCCTGAGCAGTTCTTC. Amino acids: CASTLNWGAVVPEQFF.

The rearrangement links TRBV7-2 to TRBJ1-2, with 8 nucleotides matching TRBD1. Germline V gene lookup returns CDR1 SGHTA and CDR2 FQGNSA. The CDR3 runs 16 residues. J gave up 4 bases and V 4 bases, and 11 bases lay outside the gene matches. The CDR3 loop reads CASSSRGGGQGYGYTF. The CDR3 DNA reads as TGTGCCAGCAGCTCCCGGGGGGGAGGACAGGGCTATGGCTACACCTTC.